The T cell receptor beta chain described here comes from a study of blood T cell repertoires in COVID-19. The wider study: Spain, Italy and the United States supplied samples that represented acute and convalescent COVID-19. T cells, B-cell-depleted T cells, or PBMCs provided the cDNA or gDNA that served as material.

Under the authors' procedure: Reference gene primer amplification gave nucleated cell count estimates. Generated by immunoSEQ multiplex PCR, the TCRdb table keeps only in-frame clones and is missing some. The V and J calls and clone size come from that table; D and trimming were worked out from the DNA. The sample records approximately 76,000 clones, roughly four fifths being singletons. Sequences were obtained from peripheral blood. The receptor's source is a woman in her sixties with acute or convalescent COVID-19.

CDR3 sequence: CASSLGSGSRRNQPQHF. The CDR3 nucleotides read TGTGCCAGCAGCTTAGGTTCAGGCTCCAGGCGCAATCAGCCCCAGCATTTT. V gene TRBV7-9 combines with J gene TRBJ1-5; D is unclear. Germline V gene lookup returns CDR1 SEHNR and CDR2 FQNEAQ (reference sequence). The CDR3 is 17 residues long. V lost 1 base and J lost 2, with 15 bases in between.